The T cell receptor beta chain described here comes from a study of OX40 agonist ivuxolimab in advanced cancers. On the study more broadly: The study gave patients intravenous ivuxolimab at 0.01 to 10 mg/kg every 2 weeks. Melanoma, hepatocellular carcinoma, head and neck or renal cell cancer occurred in dose-escalation patients. Regarding the study as a whole: Partial responders at 0.1-3.0 mg/kg showed near-lowest clonal expansion. The mean number of expanded clones was higher in CD8+ T cells than in CD4+.

In regard to this clone: Its matching antigen is unknown.

Some clones are missing from TCRdb's copy, which holds only in-frame ones; the method was immunoSEQ multiplex PCR. Among more than 50,000 clones listed, around 90% were seen once. The sample here was CD4+ or CD8+ T cells sorted from blood, taken in a trial of the OX40 agonist ivuxolimab. The sequence was collected from an adult with an advanced solid tumor such as melanoma, head and neck, liver or kidney cancer.

The CDR3 loop reads CASTGGLAGQETQYF. DNA of the CDR3: TGTGCCAGCACCGGTGGGCTAGCGGGACAAGAGACCCAGTACTTC. This rearrangement joins TRBV2 to TRBJ2-5, with 9 bases aligning to TRBD2. J gave up 2 bases and V 7 bases, and 8 bases lay outside the gene matches. The CDR3 consists of 15 residues. Germline assignment: CDR1 SNHLY and CDR2 FYNNEI.